The 21 T cell receptor beta chains reported below all come from one sample, sequenced in a study of Graves' ophthalmopathy and Graves' hyperthyroidism. RNA served as the template for amplifying TCR beta CDR3 regions. First-round RT-PCR used HTBI primers; second-round multiplex PCR followed. Via MiXCR, TCRdb re-called the multiplex PCR reads, giving one row per CDR3 protein. The sample consists of under 200,000 distinct CDR3 sequences, over 35% of them appearing once. Sequencing input: peripheral blood. These receptors were obtained from a middle-aged woman with Graves' ophthalmopathy.

This clonotype has at least ten counts. The rearrangement joins TRBV28 to TRBJ1-1; D perhaps matches TRBD1 (5 bases). V was pared by 8 bases and J by 0 bases, with 19 bases between. The CDR3 contains 16 residues. Per the germline V gene, CDR1 is MDHEN and CDR2 is SYDVKM. The CDR3 protein is CASRPDPAGLNTEAFF. The CDR3, as DNA: TGTGCCAGCCGACCTGACCCTGCGGGGCTGAACACTGAAGCTTTCTTT. Filled out from reference TRBV28 and TRBJ1-1, the complete variable domain reads DVKVTQSSRYLVKRTGEKVFLECVQDMDHENMFWYRQDPGLGLRLIYFSYDVKMKEKGDIPEGYSVSREKKERFSLILESASTNQTSMYLCASRPDPAGLNTEAFFGQGTRLTVV.

The chain carries TRBV30 and TRBJ1-2; no clear D gene. The CDR3 totals 12 residues. V shed 4 bases and J shed 8 bases, with 14 bases lying between them. Germline V lookup: CDR1 GTSNPN, CDR2 SVGIG (reference sequence). CDR3 protein: CAWTREVGGYTF. Written as DNA, the CDR3 is TGTGCCTGGACGCGGGAGGTGGGAGGCTACACCTTC. The whole variable domain, filled in from reference TRBV30 and TRBJ1-2, reads SQTIHQWPATLVQPVGSPLSLECTVEGTSNPNLYWYRQAAGRGLQLLFYSVGIGQISSEVPQNLSASRPQDRQFILSSKKLLLSDSGFYLCAWTREVGGYTFGSGTRLTVV.

This clonotype was picked up a small number of times. The V gene is TRBV6-5, the J gene TRBJ1-5; 8 bases fit TRBD1. The V gene end was trimmed by 4 bases and the J gene end by 2 bases; junction bases not matched to a gene: 7. The CDR3 extends over 16 amino acids. From germline, CDR1 is MNHEY and CDR2 SVGAGI. CDR3 bases: TGTGCCAGCAGTTCCCAGGGGGCGCGAGGCAATCAGCCCCAGCATTTT. Protein: CASSSQGARGNQPQHF.

This clonotype was observed a single time. The J gene is TRBJ2-7, the V gene TRBV6-1; D call uncertain. Trimming took off 2 bases at V and 0 bases at J, with 14 bases between the two ends. Germline V gene lookup returns CDR1 MNHNS and CDR2 SASEGT. This CDR3 comprises 16 residues. The CDR3 sequence is CASSETGVRYSYEQYF. The CDR3 DNA follows: TGTGCCAGCAGTGAAACTGGGGTGCGGTACTCCTACGAGCAGTACTTC.

This clonotype came up many times. The conserved phenylalanine or tryptophan normally closing the CDR3 is absent here, so this likely arose from a read error. The chain has TRBV9 and TRBJ1-1; no clear D gene. Per germline, CDR1 SGDLS and CDR2 YYNGEE. V shed 4 bases and J shed 11 bases, with 18 bases lying between them. The CDR3 contains 13 residues. CDR3 residues: CASSTTGRTEAFC. The CDR3 DNA reads as TGTGCCAGCAGCACCACCGGACGGACGGAGGCTTTCTGT.

This clonotype was picked up many times. This chain connects TRBV7-2 to TRBJ1-2, with a weak D call TRBD1 (6 bases). The CDR3 extends over 14 amino acids. Germline CDR1 is SGHTA and CDR2 is FQGNSA. V dropped 2 bases and J dropped 1 base, with 8 bases sitting between them. The CDR3 spells CASSLRQDNYGYTF. The CDR3 nucleotides read TGTGCCAGCAGCTTACGACAGGATAACTATGGCTACACCTTC.

This clonotype was detected only a few times. The chain links TRBV7-2 to TRBJ2-7, with D hard to call. The CDR3 contains 12 residues. V dropped 3 bases and J dropped 7 bases, with 10 bases sitting between them. Germline V gene sequence: CDR1 SGHTA, CDR2 FQGNSA. Here the CDR3 DNA reads TGTGCCAGCAGCTTCACTTCCGGAGAGCAGTACTTC. This encodes CASSFTSGEQYF.

This clonotype has a count of ten or more. The chain employs TRBV27 and TRBJ1-1; D remains ambiguous. Germline lookup yields CDR1 MNHEY and CDR2 SMNVEV (reference sequence). V was trimmed by 2 bases and J by 1 base, leaving 5 bases between them. This CDR3 contains 13 residues. CDR3 DNA sequence: TGTGCCAGCAGTTTACCGGGGAACACTGAAGCTTTCTTT. This encodes CASSLPGNTEAFF.

The rearrangement joins TRBV20-1 to TRBJ1-2; a weak D match, TRBD1 (6 bases). Germline CDR1 reads DFQATT; CDR2 reads SNEGSKA (reference sequence). Trimming removed 2 bases at V and 5 bases at J, with 24 bases between. The CDR3 extends over 17 amino acids. The CDR3 sequence: CSARSTDEGQRIYGYTF. CDR3 DNA sequence: TGCAGTGCTAGAAGCACGGATGAAGGACAGAGGATTTATGGCTACACCTTC.

There are many counts of this clonotype. CDR3 sequence (DNA): TGTGCCAGCAATACCAGAATTGACAGGCGGAATCAGCCCCAGCATTTT. This gives the protein CASNTRIDRRNQPQHF. The V and J genes are TRBV6-1 and TRBJ1-5, with D perhaps matching TRBD1 (6 bases). The CDR3 consists of 16 residues. V was cut by 7 bases and J by 4 bases, with 20 bases left in between. CDR1 MNHNS and CDR2 SASEGT come from the germline V gene.

This clonotype came up many times. The V and J genes are TRBV27 and TRBJ1-1; D perhaps matches TRBD1 (5 bases). The CDR3 covers 12 residues. Trimming stripped 5 bases from V and 4 bases from J, with 8 bases between. Germline CDR1 MNHEY, CDR2 SMNVEV (reference sequence). CDR3 region: CASSAGLTEAFF. Written as DNA, the CDR3 is TGTGCCAGCAGTGCAGGGCTCACTGAAGCTTTCTTT.

This clonotype was recorded at least ten times. The chain has TRBV6-1 and TRBJ2-4; D may be TRBD2 (5 bases). Trimming took 4 bases from V and 0 from J, leaving 10 bases between them. Looked up from germline, CDR1 is MNHNS and CDR2 is SASEGT. The CDR3 runs 15 residues. CDR3 DNA sequence: TGTGCCAGCAGTGTCAGCGGACTAGCCAAAAACATTCAGTACTTC. Translating gives CASSVSGLAKNIQYF.

This clonotype was seen once. The rearrangement uses TRBV7-2 and TRBJ2-4; 7 bases agree with TRBD2. V gave up 5 bases and J gave up 5 bases; unmatched junction bases: 9. The CDR3 spans 15 residues. Germline V gene lookup returns CDR1 SGHTA and CDR2 FQGNSA. CDR3 DNA sequence: TGTGCCAGCAGCCGGAAGACTAGCCCACAAAACATTCAGTACTTC. Translating gives CASSRKTSPQNIQYF.

This chain connects TRBV20-1 to TRBJ2-7; TRBD2 matches at 11 bases. CDR1 is DFQATT and CDR2 is SNEGSKA in the germline V gene (reference sequence). The CDR3 is made up of 15 amino acids. Trimming at V came to 0 bases and at J to 2 bases, leaving 3 bases not matched to a gene. CDR3 in amino acids: CSARDGLAGTYEQYF. The CDR3 DNA reads as TGCAGTGCTAGAGATGGACTAGCGGGTACCTACGAGCAGTACTTC.

This clonotype was recorded many times. The V and J genes are TRBV12-3 or TRBV12-4 and TRBJ1-5, with 7 bases matching TRBD1. CDR3 size: 14 residues. Unmatched junction bases numbered 10, after V lost 5 bases and J lost 9 bases. The CDR3 reads CASSTRQGRTPQHF. CDR3 nucleotides: TGTGCCAGCAGTACTCGACAGGGAAGAACGCCCCAGCATTTT.

This chain joins TRBV2 and TRBJ2-2; 12 nucleotides line up with TRBD2. V lost 6 bases to trimming and J lost 13 bases; unmatched junction nucleotides: 9. Germline V CDR1 and CDR2: SNHLY, FYNNEI. This CDR3 has 14 residues. CDR3 DNA: TGTGCCAGCAGCGGTCCGGGACTAGCGGGCCGGCTGTTTTTT. Its translation is CASSGPGLAGRLFF.

This clonotype has ten or more counts. CDR3 sequence (DNA): TGTGCCAGCAGCTATGACCTGAACACTGAAGCTTTCTTT. This codes for CASSYDLNTEAFF. The chain is built from TRBV11-2 and TRBJ1-1; D ambiguous. The CDR3 is made up of 13 amino acids. Per germline, CDR1 SGHAT and CDR2 FQNNGV. Trimming left V 4 bases short and J 0 bases short, with 6 bases between.

The chain has TRBV19 and TRBJ2-5; possibly TRBD1 for D (6 bases). CDR3 length equals 14 residues. Trimming shortened V by 5 bases and J by 1 base, and 11 bases separated the two germline ends. The germline CDR1 and CDR2 sequences are LNHDA and SQIVND (reference sequence). CDR3 coding DNA: TGTGCCAGTAGTTCAGGGGACATCCAAGAGACCCAGTACTTC. It translates to CASSSGDIQETQYF.

This clonotype was detected ten times or more. V gene TRBV19 combines with J gene TRBJ1-1; 7 nucleotides match TRBD1. CDR1 LNHDA and CDR2 SQIVND come from the germline V gene (reference sequence). Trimming took 7 bases from V and 0 from J; bases not matched to a gene: 5. The CDR3 is 14 residues long. The CDR3 coding sequence is TGTGCCAGTATCCGGGACAGACTGAACACTGAAGCTTTCTTT. Its translation: CASIRDRLNTEAFF.

About this clonotype: Germline is not matched at one junction end, which may reflect a read error. The rearrangement links TRBV11-2 to TRBJ1-1, with D unclear. Germline V gives CDR1 SGHAT, CDR2 FQNNGV. The CDR3 is made up of 14 amino acids. CDR3 residues: CASSLGSVGPGYDF. The DNA for the CDR3 is TGTGCCAGCAGCTTAGGGTCGGTTGGGCCGGGGTACGACTTT.

The sample holds many counts of this clonotype. The chain has TRBV7-8 and TRBJ2-5; D remains unclear. The V and J ends lost 5 bases and 3 bases respectively, with 13 bases between them. This CDR3 contains 14 residues. Germline CDR1 reads SGHVS; CDR2 reads FQNEAQ. The CDR3 DNA reads as TGTGCCAGCAGCCCGCTTAGTTCTGAAGAGACCCAGTACTTC. The encoded protein is CASSPLSSEETQYF.